These 20 T cell receptor beta chains share one sample of origin, sequenced in a study of early T cells in non-severe SARS-CoV-2 infection. TCRdb itself ran the 5' RACE reads through MiXCR, one entry per CDR3 protein. The data contain 55,000 or so distinct CDR3 sequences, roughly an eighth of them singletons. The sequencing sample was made of whole blood. These receptors were collected from an adult who was a healthcare worker with PCR-confirmed SARS-CoV-2 infection or an uninfected control (not recorded which).

This chain uses TRBV10-3 with TRBJ1-1, with D possibly being TRBD1 (6 bases). V was trimmed by 4 bases and J by 3 bases, leaving 9 bases between them. In germline, CDR1 is ENHRY, CDR2 SYGVKD. The CDR3 is 13 residues long. The CDR3: CAISAYRDTEAFF. The CDR3 bases are TGTGCCATCAGTGCATACAGGGACACTGAAGCTTTCTTT.

The rearrangement uses TRBV29-1 and TRBJ2-1, with TRBD2 matching 9 bases. The germline V gene has CDR1 SQVTM and CDR2 ANQGSEA. The CDR3 sequence is 15 residues long. V was clipped by 8 bases and J by 3 bases; unmatched bases: 11. CDR3 loop: CSTPKRGVHYNEQFF. The CDR3 DNA reads TGCAGCACACCAAAGCGGGGGGTCCACTACAATGAGCAGTTCTTC.

This clonotype was found a few times. The V and J genes are TRBV11-2 and TRBJ2-7, with D perhaps TRBD2 (5 bases). CDR1 and CDR2 (germline): SGHAT, FQNNGV. This CDR3 is 14 amino acids long. Trimming shortened V by 5 bases and J by 2 bases, and 13 bases separated the two germline ends. As DNA, the CDR3 is TGTGCCAGCAGCCGGGGAGCGGATACCTACGAGCAGTACTTC. Encoded protein: CASSRGADTYEQYF. Full variable domain (remainder filled in from reference TRBV11-2 and TRBJ2-7): EAGVAQSPRYKIIEKRQSVAFWCNPISGHATLYWYQQILGQGPKLLIQFQNNGVVDDSQLPKDRFSAERLKGVDSTLKIQPAKLEDSAVYLCASSRGADTYEQYFGPGTRLTVT.

This rearrangement joins TRBV9 to TRBJ2-5, with D tentatively TRBD1 or TRBD2 (5 bases each). Germline CDR1 SGDLS, CDR2 YYNGEE. Trimming took off 3 bases at V and 5 bases at J, with 14 bases between the two ends. This CDR3 is built from 14 residues. CDR3 DNA sequence: TGTGCCAGCAGCGCTAAGGGGACGGGGGAGACCCAGTACTTC. Its protein product is CASSAKGTGETQYF.

This clonotype was seen a handful of times. The chain uses TRBV4-1 and TRBJ1-2; TRBD1 matches at 8 bases. J was trimmed by 6 bases and V by 0 bases; bases with no gene match: 9. From germline, CDR1 is MGHRA and CDR2 YSYEKL. This CDR3 region has 16 residues. The CDR3 loop reads CASSQEGAQGADGYTF. In nucleotides, the CDR3 is TGCGCCAGCAGCCAAGAAGGCGCTCAGGGGGCCGATGGCTACACCTTC.

This clonotype was observed a handful of times. The genes are TRBV11-2 and TRBJ2-4; D assignment may be TRBD1 or TRBD2 (5 bases each). This CDR3 has 19 amino acids. Trimming took off 2 bases at V and 0 bases at J, with 20 bases between the two ends. The germline V gene encodes CDR1 SGHAT and CDR2 FQNNGV. CDR3 loop: CASSLPETGWGLAKNIQYF. The CDR3 bases are TGTGCCAGCAGCTTACCCGAAACGGGGTGGGGCCTAGCCAAAAACATTCAGTACTTC.

This clonotype turned up a few times. This sequence joins TRBV29-1 and TRBJ2-1; D may match TRBD1 or TRBD2 (5 bases each). This CDR3 region has 14 residues. V gave up 4 bases and J gave up 5 bases, with 15 bases separating them. Germline V gene sequence: CDR1 SQVTM, CDR2 ANQGSEA. CDR3 bases: TGCAGCGTTGTGACCCCCGGGGCCCACAATGAGCAGTTCTTC. Amino acids: CSVVTPGAHNEQFF.

The table lists this clonotype with many counts. V usage is TRBV18 and J usage is TRBJ1-2; D ambiguous. Germline CDR1 is KGHSH and CDR2 is LQKENI. Trimming left V 3 bases short and J 1 base short, with 9 bases between. The length of the CDR3 is 14 residues. The CDR3 DNA reads TGTGCCAGCTCACCCGACCGGAATAACTATGGCTACACCTTC. It yields the protein CASSPDRNNYGYTF.

The chain employs TRBV7-9 and TRBJ2-3; D call uncertain. The CDR3 contains 15 residues. Between the trimmed V and J ends, which lost 4 bases and 0 bases, there was a span of 11 bases. Looked up from germline, CDR1 is SEHNR and CDR2 is FQNEAQ (reference sequence). The CDR3 sequence: CASSSYSSSTDTQYF. The CDR3 DNA sequence: TGTGCCAGCAGCTCCTATTCCTCCAGCACAGATACGCAGTATTTT.

In its sample, this clonotype was seen many times. The V and J genes are TRBV12-3 or TRBV12-4 and TRBJ1-1; 8 bases agree with TRBD1. V shed 3 bases and J 5 bases; nucleotides not matched to a gene: 5. The CDR3 loop spans 14 amino acids. The CDR3 loop reads CASSFGQGETEAFF. CDR3 coding DNA: TGTGCCAGCAGTTTCGGACAGGGAGAAACTGAAGCTTTCTTT.

Ten or more counts support this clonotype. The rearrangement links TRBV7-9 to TRBJ2-7; TRBD1 matches at 7 bases. V was pared by 5 bases and J by 2 bases, with 6 bases of the junction left unmatched. The V gene's germline CDR1 is SEHNR and CDR2 FQNEAQ (reference sequence). This CDR3 has 14 amino acids. The CDR3 loop is CASSHGDSAYEQYF. The CDR3 DNA is TGTGCCAGCAGCCACGGGGACAGCGCCTACGAGCAGTACTTC.

The chain carries TRBV2 and TRBJ2-7; D unclear. This CDR3 region has 14 residues. V shed 3 bases and J shed 3 bases, with 12 bases lying between them. From germline, CDR1 is SNHLY and CDR2 FYNNEI. CDR3 nucleotide sequence: TGTGCCAGCAGTGACAGCCAGGAAAGCTACGAGCAGTACTTC. Its translation: CASSDSQESYEQYF.

Ten or more counts support this clonotype. This chain connects TRBV5-1 to TRBJ1-1; 7 bases align to TRBD1. The CDR3 runs 15 residues. Germline V gene data show CDR1 as SGHRS and CDR2 as YFSETQ. V was clipped by 0 bases and J by 0 bases; unmatched bases: 2. The CDR3 sequence: CASSLATGMNTEAFF. The CDR3, as DNA: TGCGCCAGCAGCTTGGCGACAGGGATGAACACTGAAGCTTTCTTT.

The chain uses TRBV5-5 and TRBJ2-1; 12 nucleotides agree with TRBD2. V dropped 3 bases and J dropped 7; count of bases not matched to a gene: 5. This CDR3 is built from 15 residues. Germline V lookup: CDR1 SGHKS, CDR2 YYEKEE (reference sequence). CDR3 sequence: CASSSGLAGPNEQFF. CDR3 bases: TGTGCCAGCAGCTCCGGACTAGCGGGGCCTAATGAGCAGTTCTTC.

This chain uses TRBV18 with TRBJ1-1; D gene unclear. V was cut by 2 bases and J by 1 base, with 8 bases left in between. The CDR3 is made up of 14 amino acids. Germline V gene data show CDR1 as KGHSH and CDR2 as LQKENI. CDR3 residues: CASSPKQTNTEAFF. The CDR3 DNA follows: TGTGCCAGCTCACCAAAACAGACGAACACTGAAGCTTTCTTT. The variable domain in full, with the rest retrieved from reference TRBV18 and TRBJ1-1, is NAGVMQNPRHLVRRRGQEARLRCSPMKGHSHVYWYRQLPEEGLKFMVYLQKENIIDESGMPKERFSAEFPKEGPSILRIQQVVRGDSAAYFCASSPKQTNTEAFFGQGTRLTVV.

Many counts were recorded for this clonotype. The chain is built from TRBV2 and TRBJ2-2; TRBD2 matches 7 bases. Losses at the gene ends were 6 bases for V and 5 bases for J; bases not matched to a gene: 9. The germline V gene encodes CDR1 SNHLY and CDR2 FYNNEI. This CDR3 region has 15 residues. The DNA of the CDR3 is TGTGCCAGCAGCCCGACTAGCACAGAGACCGGGGAGCTGTTTTTT. Amino acids: CASSPTSTETGELFF. Complete variable domain (other parts from reference TRBV2 and TRBJ2-2): EPEVTQTPSHQVTQMGQEVILRCVPISNHLYFYWYRQILGQKVEFLVSFYNNEISEKSEIFDDQFSVERPDGSNFTLKIRSTKLEDSAMYFCASSPTSTETGELFFGEGSRLTVL.

This clonotype has just a few counts. This chain links TRBV6-2 or TRBV6-3 with TRBJ2-7; D ambiguous. V lost 4 bases and J lost 0, with 7 bases in between. Germline assignment: CDR1 MNHEY and CDR2 SVGEGT. This CDR3 is 13 amino acids long. The CDR3 nucleotides read TGTGCCAGCAGTTCGCCCCTCTCCTACGAGCAGTACTTC. The encoded protein is CASSSPLSYEQYF.

This clonotype was detected many times. The rearrangement uses TRBV12-3 or TRBV12-4 and TRBJ1-2; tentatively, D is TRBD1 (5 bases). Between the trimmed V and J ends, which lost 1 base and 6 bases, there was a span of 9 bases. The CDR3 loop spans 13 amino acids. The CDR3 region is CASSLGGANGYTF. The CDR3, as DNA: TGTGCCAGCAGTTTAGGAGGGGCCAATGGCTACACCTTC.

This clonotype was detected many times. The rearrangement uses TRBV6-2 or TRBV6-3 and TRBJ1-1; D not certain. CDR1 is MNHEY and CDR2 is SVGEGT in the germline V gene. The V end was cut by 6 bases, the J end by 2 bases, with 13 bases between. The CDR3 consists of 14 residues. The CDR3 DNA is TGTGCCAGCAGCGCCGAAAGAACTAACACTGAAGCTTTCTTT. Translating it yields CASSAERTNTEAFF.

The chain carries TRBV7-6 and TRBJ2-1; D possibly corresponds to TRBD2 (5 bases). This CDR3 is 15 amino acids long. The ends were cut back, 5 bases at V and 9 bases at J, with 20 bases in the middle. CDR1 SGHVS and CDR2 FNYEAQ come from the germline V gene. DNA for the CDR3: TGTGCCAGCAGCGGACCGGGGTCGCTGGCCAGTGAGCAGTTCTTC. Translated, it gives CASSGPGSLASEQFF. Filled out from reference TRBV7-6 and TRBJ2-1, the complete variable domain reads GAGVSQSPRYKVTKRGQDVALRCDPISGHVSLYWYRQALGQGPEFLTYFNYEAQQDKSGLPNDRFSAERPEGSISTLTIQRTEQRDSAMYRCASSGPGSLASEQFFGPGTRLTVL.